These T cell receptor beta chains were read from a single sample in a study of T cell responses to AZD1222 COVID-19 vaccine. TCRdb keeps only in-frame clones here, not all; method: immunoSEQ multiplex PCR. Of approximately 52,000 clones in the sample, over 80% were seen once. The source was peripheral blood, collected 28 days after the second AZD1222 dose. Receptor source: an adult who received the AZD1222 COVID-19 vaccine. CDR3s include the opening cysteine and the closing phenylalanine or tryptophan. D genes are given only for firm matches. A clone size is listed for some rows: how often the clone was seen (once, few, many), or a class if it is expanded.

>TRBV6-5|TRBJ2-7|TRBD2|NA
CASSSLAGGGEQYF
TGTGCCAGCAGTTCACTAGCGGGAGGAGGTGAGCAGTACTTC
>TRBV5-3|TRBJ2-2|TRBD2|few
CARSLGQREGNTGELFF
TGTGCCAGAAGCTTGGGGCAGCGGGAGGGTAACACCGGGGAGCTGTTTTTT
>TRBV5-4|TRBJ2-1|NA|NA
CASSDVNEQFF
TGTGCCAGCTCCGACGTCAATGAGCAGTTCTTC
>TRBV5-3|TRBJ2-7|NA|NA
CARSLERSPYEQYF
TGTGCCAGAAGCTTGGAACGGTCGCCCTACGAGCAGTACTTC
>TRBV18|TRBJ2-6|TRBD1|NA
CASSAQGDSGANVLTF
TGTGCCAGCTCAGCACAGGGGGACTCTGGGGCCAACGTCCTGACTTTC
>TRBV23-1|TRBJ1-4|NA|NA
CASSQVGIEKLFF
TGCGCCAGCAGTCAGGTGGGGATTGAAAAACTGTTTTTT
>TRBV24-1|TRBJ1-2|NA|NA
CATSDTLGGVYGYTF
TGTGCCACCAGTGATACCCTCGGGGGGGTTTATGGCTACACCTTC
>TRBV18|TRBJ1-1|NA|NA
CASSPLNTEAFF
TGTGCCAGCTCACCACTCAACACTGAAGCTTTCTTT
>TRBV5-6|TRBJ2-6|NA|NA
CASSLTGPGSGANVLTF
TGTGCCAGCAGCTTAACTGGGCCCGGCTCTGGGGCCAACGTCCTGACTTTC
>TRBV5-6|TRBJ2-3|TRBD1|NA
CASSLGGTGGRADTQYF
TGTGCCAGCAGCTTGGGTGGGACAGGGGGTCGTGCAGATACGCAGTATTTT
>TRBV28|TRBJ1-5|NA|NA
CASSLPRGGSNQPQHF
TGTGCCAGCAGTCTACCCCGGGGAGGGAGCAATCAGCCCCAGCATTTT
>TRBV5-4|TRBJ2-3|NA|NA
CASSLDGRATTSTDTQYF
TGTGCCAGCAGCTTGGACGGCAGGGCCACAACTAGCACAGATACGCAGTATTTT
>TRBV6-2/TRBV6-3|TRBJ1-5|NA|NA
CASSWIPKTGRNQPQHF
TGTGCCAGCAGTTGGATTCCTAAGACAGGCCGCAATCAGCCCCAGCATTTT
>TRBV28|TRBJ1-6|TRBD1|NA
CASRPMTGENSPLHF
TGTGCCAGCAGACCCATGACAGGGGAAAATTCACCCCTCCACTTT
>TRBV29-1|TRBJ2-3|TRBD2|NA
CSGVAGGLNPTQYF
TGCAGCGGAGTAGCGGGGGGACTTAACCCAACGCAGTATTTT
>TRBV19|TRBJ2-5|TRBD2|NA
CASSGTSGKKRETQYF
TGTGCCAGTAGCGGGACTAGCGGGAAAAAGAGGGAGACCCAGTACTTC
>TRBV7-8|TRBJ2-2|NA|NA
CASNPWRGGELFF
TGTGCCAGCAACCCTTGGAGGGGCGGGGAGCTGTTTTTT
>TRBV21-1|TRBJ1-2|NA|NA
CASSIAPRGAGGYGYTF
TGTGCCAGCAGCATAGCCCCCCGTGGTGCCGGGGGCTATGGCTACACCTTC
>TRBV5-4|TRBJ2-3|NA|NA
CASSTGDRTDTQYF
TGTGCCAGCAGCACGGGGGATCGCACAGATACGCAGTATTTT
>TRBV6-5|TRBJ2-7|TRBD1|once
CASSPDRNEQYF
TGTGCCAGCAGCCCGGACAGGAACGAGCAGTACTTC
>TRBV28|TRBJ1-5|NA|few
CASSLLGNQPQHF
TGTGCCAGCAGTTTATTAGGCAATCAGCCCCAGCATTTT
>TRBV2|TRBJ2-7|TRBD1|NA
CASSEAGTGRDF
TGTGCCAGCAGTGAAGCGGGGACAGGGAGGGACTTC
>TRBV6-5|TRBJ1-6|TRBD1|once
CASSPDRAWNSPLHF
TGTGCCAGCAGCCCGGACAGGGCATGGAATTCACCCCTCCACTTT
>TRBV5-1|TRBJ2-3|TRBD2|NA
CASQLSGVAGDADTQYF
TGCGCCAGCCAGCTGTCCGGAGTAGCGGGAGACGCAGATACGCAGTATTTT
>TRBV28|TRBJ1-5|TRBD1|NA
CASSPRQGAGNQPQHF
TGTGCCAGCAGTCCCCGACAGGGCGCAGGCAATCAGCCCCAGCATTTT
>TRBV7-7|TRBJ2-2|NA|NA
CASSSIGTGELFF
TGTGCTAGCAGCTCAATCGGGACCGGGGAGCTGTTTTTT
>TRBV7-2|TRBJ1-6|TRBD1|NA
CASSPRVGQPNSPLHF
TGTGCCAGCAGCCCTAGGGTGGGACAGCCTAATTCACCCCTCCACTTT
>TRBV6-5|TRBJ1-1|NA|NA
CASSYSIAYTEAFF
TGTGCCAGCAGTTACTCGATCGCCTACACTGAAGCTTTCTTT
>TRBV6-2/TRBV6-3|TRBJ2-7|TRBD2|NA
CASSYRLGLGKLYEQYF
TGTGCCAGCAGTTACCGCTTGGGACTAGGCAAACTCTACGAGCAGTACTTC
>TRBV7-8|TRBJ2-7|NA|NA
CASSFGVGSYEQYF
TGTGCCAGCAGCTTTGGCGTGGGCTCCTACGAGCAGTACTTC
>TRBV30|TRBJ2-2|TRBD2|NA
CARGYLAGRGELFF
TGTGCCCGGGGGTATCTAGCGGGCAGAGGGGAGCTGTTTTTT
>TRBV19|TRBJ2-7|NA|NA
CASSQRGYEQYF
TGTGCCAGTAGTCAGAGGGGATACGAGCAGTACTTC
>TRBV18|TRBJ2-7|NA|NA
CASSPGAGRYEQYF
TGTGCCAGCTCACCGGGGGCGGGCCGCTACGAGCAGTACTTC
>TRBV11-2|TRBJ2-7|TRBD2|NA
CASSLDASGIYEQYF
TGTGCCAGCAGCTTAGACGCTAGCGGAATCTACGAGCAGTACTTC
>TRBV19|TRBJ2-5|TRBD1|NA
CASGQGDGETQYF
TGTGCCAGTGGACAGGGGGACGGGGAGACCCAGTACTTC
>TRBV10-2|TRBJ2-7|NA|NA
CASSENLGTYEQYF
TGCGCCAGCAGTGAGAACTTAGGGACTTACGAGCAGTACTTC